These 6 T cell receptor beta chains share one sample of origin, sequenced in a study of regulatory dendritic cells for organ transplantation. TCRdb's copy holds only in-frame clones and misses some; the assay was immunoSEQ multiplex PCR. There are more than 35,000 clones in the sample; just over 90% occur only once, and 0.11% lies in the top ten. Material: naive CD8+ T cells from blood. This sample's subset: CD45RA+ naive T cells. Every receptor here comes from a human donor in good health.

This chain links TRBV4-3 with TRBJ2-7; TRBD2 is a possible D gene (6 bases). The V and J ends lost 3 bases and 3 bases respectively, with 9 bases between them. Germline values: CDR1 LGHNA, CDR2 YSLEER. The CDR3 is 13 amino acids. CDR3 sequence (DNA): TGCGCCAGCAGCCACGGGACTGACTACGAGCAGTACTTC. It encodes CASSHGTDYEQYF.

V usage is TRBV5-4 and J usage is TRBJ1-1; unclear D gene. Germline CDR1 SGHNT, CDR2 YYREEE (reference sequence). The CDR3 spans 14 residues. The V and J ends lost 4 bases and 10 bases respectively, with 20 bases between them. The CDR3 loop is CASSLVPAQVAAFF. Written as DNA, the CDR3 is TGTGCCAGCAGCCTGGTTCCCGCTCAGGTGGCAGCTTTCTTT.

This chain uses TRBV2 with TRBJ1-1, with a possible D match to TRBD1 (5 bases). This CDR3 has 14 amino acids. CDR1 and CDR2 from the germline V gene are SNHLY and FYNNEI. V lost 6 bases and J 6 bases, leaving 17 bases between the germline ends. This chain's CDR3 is CASRTTELQPEAFF. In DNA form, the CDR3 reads TGTGCCAGCAGGACGACAGAGCTCCAGCCTGAAGCTTTCTTT.

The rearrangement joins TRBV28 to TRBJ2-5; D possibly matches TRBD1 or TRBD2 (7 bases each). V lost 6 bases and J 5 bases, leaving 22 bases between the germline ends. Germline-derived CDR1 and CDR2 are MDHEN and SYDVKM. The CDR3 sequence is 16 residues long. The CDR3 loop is CASRTNGAGGVETQYF. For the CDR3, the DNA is TGTGCCAGCAGAACGAACGGGGCAGGGGGGGTGGAGACCCAGTACTTC.

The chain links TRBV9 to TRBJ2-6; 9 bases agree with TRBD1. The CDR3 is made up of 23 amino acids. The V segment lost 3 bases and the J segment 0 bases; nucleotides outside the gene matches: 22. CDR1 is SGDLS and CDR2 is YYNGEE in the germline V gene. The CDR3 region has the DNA TGTGCCAGCAGCGCCACAGGGGGCAGATTGCCCCCACACCCCAGCTCTGGGGCCAACGTCCTGACTTTC. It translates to CASSATGGRLPPHPSSGANVLTF.

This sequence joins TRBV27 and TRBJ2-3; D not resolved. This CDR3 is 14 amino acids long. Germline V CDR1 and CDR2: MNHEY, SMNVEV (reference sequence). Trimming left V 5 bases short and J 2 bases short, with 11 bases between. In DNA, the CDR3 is TGTGCCAGCAGTCCGGACGGATTCACAGATACGCAGTATTTT. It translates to CASSPDGFTDTQYF.